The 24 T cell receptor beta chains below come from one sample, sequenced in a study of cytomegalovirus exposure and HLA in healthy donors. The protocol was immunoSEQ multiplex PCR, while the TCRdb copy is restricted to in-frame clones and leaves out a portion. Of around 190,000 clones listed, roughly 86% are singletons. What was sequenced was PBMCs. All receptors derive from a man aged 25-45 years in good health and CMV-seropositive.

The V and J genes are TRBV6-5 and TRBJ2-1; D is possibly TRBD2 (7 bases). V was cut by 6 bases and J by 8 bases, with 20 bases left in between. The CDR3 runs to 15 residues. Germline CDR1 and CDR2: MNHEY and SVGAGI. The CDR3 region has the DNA TGTGCCAGCAGCCATCGGGGGGCAGCCCCGGATGAGCAGTTCTTC. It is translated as CASSHRGAAPDEQFF.

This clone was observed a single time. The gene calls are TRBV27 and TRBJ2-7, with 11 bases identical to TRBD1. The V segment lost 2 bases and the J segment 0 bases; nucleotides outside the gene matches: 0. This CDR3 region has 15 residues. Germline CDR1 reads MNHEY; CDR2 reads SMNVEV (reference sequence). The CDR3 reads CASSLGTGGSYEQYF. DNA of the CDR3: TGTGCCAGCAGTTTAGGGACAGGGGGCTCCTACGAGCAGTACTTC.

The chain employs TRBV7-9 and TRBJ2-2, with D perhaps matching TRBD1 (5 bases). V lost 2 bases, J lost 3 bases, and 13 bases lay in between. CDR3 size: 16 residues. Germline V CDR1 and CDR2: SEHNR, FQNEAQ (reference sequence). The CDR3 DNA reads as TGTGCCAGCAGCTTATTCCTCACAGGAGACACCGGGGAGCTGTTTTTT. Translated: CASSLFLTGDTGELFF.

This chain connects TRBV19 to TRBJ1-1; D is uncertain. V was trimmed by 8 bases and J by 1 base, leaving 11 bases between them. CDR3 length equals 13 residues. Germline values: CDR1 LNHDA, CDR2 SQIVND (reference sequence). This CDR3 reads CASGDRPNTEAFF. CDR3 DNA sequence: TGTGCCAGTGGGGATCGACCGAACACTGAAGCTTTCTTT.

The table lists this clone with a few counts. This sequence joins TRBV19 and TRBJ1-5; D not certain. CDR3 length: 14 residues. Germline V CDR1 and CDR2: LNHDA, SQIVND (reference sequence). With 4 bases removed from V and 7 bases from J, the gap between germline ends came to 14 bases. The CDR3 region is CASSTQLAGQPQHF. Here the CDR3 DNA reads TGTGCCAGTAGTACCCAATTGGCGGGCCAGCCCCAGCATTTT.

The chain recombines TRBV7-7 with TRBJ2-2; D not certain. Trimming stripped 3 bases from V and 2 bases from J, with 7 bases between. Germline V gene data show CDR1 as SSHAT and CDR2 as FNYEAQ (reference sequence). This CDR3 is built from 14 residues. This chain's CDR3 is CASSLDLNTGELFF. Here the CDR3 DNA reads TGTGCCAGCAGCTTGGATCTTAACACCGGGGAGCTGTTTTTT.

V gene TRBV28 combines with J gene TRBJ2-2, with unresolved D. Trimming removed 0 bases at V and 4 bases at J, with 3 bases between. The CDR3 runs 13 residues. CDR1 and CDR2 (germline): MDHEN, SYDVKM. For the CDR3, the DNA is TGTGCCAGCAGTTTATGGGGCACCGGGGAGCTGTTTTTT. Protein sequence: CASSLWGTGELFF.

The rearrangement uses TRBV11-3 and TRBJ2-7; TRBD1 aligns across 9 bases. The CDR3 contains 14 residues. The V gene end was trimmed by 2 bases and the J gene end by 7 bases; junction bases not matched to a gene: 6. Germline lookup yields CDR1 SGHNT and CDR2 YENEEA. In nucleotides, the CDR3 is TGTGCCAGCAGCTTACCGGGACAGGGAGAGGAGCAGTACTTC. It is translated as CASSLPGQGEEQYF.

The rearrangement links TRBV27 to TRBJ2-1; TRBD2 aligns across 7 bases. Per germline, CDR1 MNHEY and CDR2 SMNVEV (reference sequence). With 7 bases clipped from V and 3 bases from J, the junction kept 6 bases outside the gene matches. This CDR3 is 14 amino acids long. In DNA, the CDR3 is TGTGCCAGCACCTCCGGGACTAACTACAATGAGCAGTTCTTC. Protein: CASTSGTNYNEQFF.

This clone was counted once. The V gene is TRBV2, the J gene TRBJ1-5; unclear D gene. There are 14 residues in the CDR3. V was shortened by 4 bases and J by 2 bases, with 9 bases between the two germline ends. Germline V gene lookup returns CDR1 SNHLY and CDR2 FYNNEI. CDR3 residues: CASSVEVGNQPQHF. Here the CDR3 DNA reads TGTGCCAGCAGTGTTGAAGTCGGCAATCAGCCCCAGCATTTT.

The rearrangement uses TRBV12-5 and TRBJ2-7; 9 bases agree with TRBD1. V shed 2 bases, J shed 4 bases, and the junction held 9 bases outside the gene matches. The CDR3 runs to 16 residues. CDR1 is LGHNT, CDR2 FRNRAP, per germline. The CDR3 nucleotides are TGTGCTAGTGGTTTGCCGGAGGGACAGGGTAGTTACGAGCAGTACTTC. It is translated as CASGLPEGQGSYEQYF. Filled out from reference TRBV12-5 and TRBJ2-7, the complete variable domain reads DARVTQTPRHKVTEMGQEVTMRCQPILGHNTVFWYRQTMMQGLELLAYFRNRAPLDDSGMPKDRFSAEMPDATLATLKIQPSEPRDSAVYFCASGLPEGQGSYEQYFGPGTRLTVT.

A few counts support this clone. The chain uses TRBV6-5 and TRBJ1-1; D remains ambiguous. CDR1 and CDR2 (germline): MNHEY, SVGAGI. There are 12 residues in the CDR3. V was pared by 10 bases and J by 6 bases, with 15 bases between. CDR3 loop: CATSSDGPEAFF. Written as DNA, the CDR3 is TGTGCCACCTCTTCGGACGGACCTGAAGCTTTCTTT.

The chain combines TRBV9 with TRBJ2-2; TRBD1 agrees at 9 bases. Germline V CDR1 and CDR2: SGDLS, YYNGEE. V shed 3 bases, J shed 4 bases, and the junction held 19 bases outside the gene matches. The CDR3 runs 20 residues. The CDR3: CASSGSGQGVVVGPTGELFF. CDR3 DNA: TGTGCCAGCAGCGGCTCGGGACAGGGAGTAGTAGTTGGGCCCACCGGGGAGCTGTTTTTT.

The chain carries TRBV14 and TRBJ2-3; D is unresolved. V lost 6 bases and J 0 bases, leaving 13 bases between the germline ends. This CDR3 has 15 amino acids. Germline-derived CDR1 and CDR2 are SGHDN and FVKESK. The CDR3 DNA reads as TGTGCCAGCAGTCGAACACCTGCTAGCACAGATACGCAGTATTTT. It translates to CASSRTPASTDTQYF. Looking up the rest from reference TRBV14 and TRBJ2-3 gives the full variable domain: EAGVTQFPSHSVIEKGQTVTLRCDPISGHDNLYWYRRVMGKEIKFLLHFVKESKQDESGMPNNRFLAERTGGTYSTLKVQPAELEDSGVYFCASSRTPASTDTQYFGPGTRLTVL.

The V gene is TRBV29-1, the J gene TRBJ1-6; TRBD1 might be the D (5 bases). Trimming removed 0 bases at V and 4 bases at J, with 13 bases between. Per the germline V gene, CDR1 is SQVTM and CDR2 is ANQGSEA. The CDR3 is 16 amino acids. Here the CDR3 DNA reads TGCAGCGTTGAAGATGAAGGGACGAGGTATAATTCACCCCTCCACTTT. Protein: CSVEDEGTRYNSPLHF.

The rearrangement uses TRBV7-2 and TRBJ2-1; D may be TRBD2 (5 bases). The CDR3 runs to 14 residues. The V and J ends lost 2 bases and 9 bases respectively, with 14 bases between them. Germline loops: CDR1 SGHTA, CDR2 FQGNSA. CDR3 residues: CASSLLLARGEQFF. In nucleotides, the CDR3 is TGTGCCAGCAGCTTACTTCTGGCTCGGGGTGAGCAGTTCTTC.

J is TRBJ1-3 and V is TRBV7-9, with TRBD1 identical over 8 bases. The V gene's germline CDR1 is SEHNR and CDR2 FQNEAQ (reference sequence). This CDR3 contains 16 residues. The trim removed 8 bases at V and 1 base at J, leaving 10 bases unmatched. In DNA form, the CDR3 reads TGTGCCAGCGCTGGACAGGGCTCCGTTTCTGGAAACACCATATATTTT. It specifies CASAGQGSVSGNTIYF.

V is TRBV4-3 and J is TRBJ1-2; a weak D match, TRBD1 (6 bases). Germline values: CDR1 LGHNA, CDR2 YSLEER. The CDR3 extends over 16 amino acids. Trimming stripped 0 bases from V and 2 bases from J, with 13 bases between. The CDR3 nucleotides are TGCGCCAGCAGCCAAGAGGGGGCTACGGGGAACTATGGCTACACCTTC. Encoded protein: CASSQEGATGNYGYTF.

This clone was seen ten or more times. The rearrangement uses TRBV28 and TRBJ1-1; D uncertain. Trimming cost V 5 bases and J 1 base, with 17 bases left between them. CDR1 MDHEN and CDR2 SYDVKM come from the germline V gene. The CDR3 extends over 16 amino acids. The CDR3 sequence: CASSTNGLSGNTEAFF. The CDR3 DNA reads TGTGCCAGCAGTACCAATGGTCTAAGTGGGAACACTGAAGCTTTCTTT. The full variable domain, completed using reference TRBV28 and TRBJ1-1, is DVKVTQSSRYLVKRTGEKVFLECVQDMDHENMFWYRQDPGLGLRLIYFSYDVKMKEKGDIPEGYSVSREKKERFSLILESASTNQTSMYLCASSTNGLSGNTEAFFGQGTRLTVV.

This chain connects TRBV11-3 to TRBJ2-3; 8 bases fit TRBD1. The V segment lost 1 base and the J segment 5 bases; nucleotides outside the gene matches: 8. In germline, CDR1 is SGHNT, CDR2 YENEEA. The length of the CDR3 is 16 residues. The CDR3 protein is CASSLASGQARDTQYF. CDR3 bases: TGTGCCAGCAGCTTAGCTTCGGGACAGGCAAGAGATACGCAGTATTTT. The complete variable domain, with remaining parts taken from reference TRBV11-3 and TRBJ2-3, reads EAGVVQSPRYKIIEKKQPVAFWCNPISGHNTLYWYLQNLGQGPELLIRYENEEAVDDSQLPKDRFSAERLKGVDSTLKIQPAELGDSAVYLCASSLASGQARDTQYFGPGTRLTVL.

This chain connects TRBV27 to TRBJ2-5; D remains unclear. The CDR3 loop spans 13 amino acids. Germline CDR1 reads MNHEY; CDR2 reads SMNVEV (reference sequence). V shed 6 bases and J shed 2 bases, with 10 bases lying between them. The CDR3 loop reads CASRTTPQETQYF. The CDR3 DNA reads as TGTGCCAGCAGAACTACACCTCAAGAGACCCAGTACTTC.

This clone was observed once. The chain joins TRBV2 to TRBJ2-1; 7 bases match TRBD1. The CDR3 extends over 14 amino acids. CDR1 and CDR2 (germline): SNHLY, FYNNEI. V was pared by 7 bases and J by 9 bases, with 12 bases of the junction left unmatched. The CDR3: CASTPQGPGGEQFF. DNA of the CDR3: TGTGCCAGCACGCCCCAGGGACCAGGGGGTGAGCAGTTCTTC. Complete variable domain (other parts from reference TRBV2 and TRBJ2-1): EPEVTQTPSHQVTQMGQEVILRCVPISNHLYFYWYRQILGQKVEFLVSFYNNEISEKSEIFDDQFSVERPDGSNFTLKIRSTKLEDSAMYFCASTPQGPGGEQFFGPGTRLTVL.

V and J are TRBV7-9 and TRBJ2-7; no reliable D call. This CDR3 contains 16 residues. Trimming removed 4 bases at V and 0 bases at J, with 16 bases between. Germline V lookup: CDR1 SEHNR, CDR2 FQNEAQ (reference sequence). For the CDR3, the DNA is TGTGCCAGCAGCTCCCACCTCCAGGACCTCTCCTACGAGCAGTACTTC. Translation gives CASSSHLQDLSYEQYF.

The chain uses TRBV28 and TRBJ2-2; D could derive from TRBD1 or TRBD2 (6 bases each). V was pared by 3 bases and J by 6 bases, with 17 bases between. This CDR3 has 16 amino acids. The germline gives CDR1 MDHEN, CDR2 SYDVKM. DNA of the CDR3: TGTGCCAGCAGTTTTAAGTTCGGGGGCAAGGCCGGGGAGCTGTTTTTT. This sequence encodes CASSFKFGGKAGELFF.